This T cell receptor beta chain was recorded in a study of identical twins. This clonotype was observed a handful of times. Using its own MiXCR run on the 5' RACE reads, TCRdb lists one record per CDR3 protein. The sample gives some 210,000 distinct CDR3 sequences, about 16% of which show up once; 40% is in the top ten. Germline CDR1 PRHDT, CDR2 FYEKMQ (reference sequence). The CDR3 sequence is 14 residues long. The V and J ends lost 8 bases and 4 bases, in that order; junction bases with no gene match: 8. The data were also submitted as part of a second study, on T cells expressing NK-cell markers. That paper notes: Sequenced donors, eight in total, included seven who were HCMV-seropositive and one who was seronegative. A range of 1.0-7.0% of CD8+ T cells consisted of dominant NKG2C+ clonotypes in several donors. Similarly, these clonotypes led the CD3+CD56-NKG2C+ fraction as well in a few donors. HCMV specificity of expanded NKG2C+ T cell clones remained unclear.

The chain links TRBV13 to TRBJ2-1, with 7 nucleotides matching TRBD2. This TCR came from a woman aged 18-29 years in good health. Source material: CD8+ T cells sorted from blood. The CDR3 DNA follows: TGTGCCAGCCACCAGGGAGGGGATTACAATGAGCAGTTCTTC. This encodes CASHQGGDYNEQFF.